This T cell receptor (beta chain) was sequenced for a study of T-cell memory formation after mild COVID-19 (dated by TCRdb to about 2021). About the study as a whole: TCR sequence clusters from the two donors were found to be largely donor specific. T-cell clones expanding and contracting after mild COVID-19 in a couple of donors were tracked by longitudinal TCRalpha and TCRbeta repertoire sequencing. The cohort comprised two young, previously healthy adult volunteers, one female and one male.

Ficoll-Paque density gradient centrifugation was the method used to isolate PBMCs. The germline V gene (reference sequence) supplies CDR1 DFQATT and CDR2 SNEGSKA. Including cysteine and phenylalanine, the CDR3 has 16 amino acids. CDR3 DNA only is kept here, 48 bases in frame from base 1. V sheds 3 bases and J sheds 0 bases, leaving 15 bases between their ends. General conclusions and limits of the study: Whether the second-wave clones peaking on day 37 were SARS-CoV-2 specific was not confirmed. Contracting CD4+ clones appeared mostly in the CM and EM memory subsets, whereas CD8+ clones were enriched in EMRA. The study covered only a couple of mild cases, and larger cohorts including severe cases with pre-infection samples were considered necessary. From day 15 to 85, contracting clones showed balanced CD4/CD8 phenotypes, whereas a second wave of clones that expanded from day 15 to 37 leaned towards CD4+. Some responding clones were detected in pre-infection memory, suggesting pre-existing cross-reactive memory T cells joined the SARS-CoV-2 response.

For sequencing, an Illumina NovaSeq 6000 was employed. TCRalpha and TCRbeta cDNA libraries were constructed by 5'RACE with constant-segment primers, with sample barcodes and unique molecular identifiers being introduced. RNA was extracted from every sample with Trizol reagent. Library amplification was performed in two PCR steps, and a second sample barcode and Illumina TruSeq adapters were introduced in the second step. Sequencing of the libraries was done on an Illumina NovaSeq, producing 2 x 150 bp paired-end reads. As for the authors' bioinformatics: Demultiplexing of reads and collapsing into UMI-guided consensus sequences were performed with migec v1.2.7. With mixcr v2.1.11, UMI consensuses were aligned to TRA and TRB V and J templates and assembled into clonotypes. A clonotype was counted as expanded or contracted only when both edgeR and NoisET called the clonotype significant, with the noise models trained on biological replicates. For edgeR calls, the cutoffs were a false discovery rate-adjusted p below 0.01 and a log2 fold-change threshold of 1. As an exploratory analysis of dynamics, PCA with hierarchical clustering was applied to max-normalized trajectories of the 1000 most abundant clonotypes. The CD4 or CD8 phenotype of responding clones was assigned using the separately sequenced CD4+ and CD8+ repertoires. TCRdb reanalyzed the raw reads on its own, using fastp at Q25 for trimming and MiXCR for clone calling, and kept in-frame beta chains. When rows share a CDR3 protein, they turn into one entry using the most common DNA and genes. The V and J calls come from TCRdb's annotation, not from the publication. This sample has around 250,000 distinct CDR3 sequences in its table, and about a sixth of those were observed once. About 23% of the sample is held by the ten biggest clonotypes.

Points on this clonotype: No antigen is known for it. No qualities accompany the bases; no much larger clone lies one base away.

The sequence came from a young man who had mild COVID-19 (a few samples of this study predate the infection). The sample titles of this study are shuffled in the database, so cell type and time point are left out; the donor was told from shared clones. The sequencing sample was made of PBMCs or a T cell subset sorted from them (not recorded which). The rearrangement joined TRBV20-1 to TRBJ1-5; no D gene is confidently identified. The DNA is TGCAGTGCTAGGCGTCAAGGACTACATAGCAATCAGCCCCAGCATTTT. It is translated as CSARRQGLHSNQPQHF.